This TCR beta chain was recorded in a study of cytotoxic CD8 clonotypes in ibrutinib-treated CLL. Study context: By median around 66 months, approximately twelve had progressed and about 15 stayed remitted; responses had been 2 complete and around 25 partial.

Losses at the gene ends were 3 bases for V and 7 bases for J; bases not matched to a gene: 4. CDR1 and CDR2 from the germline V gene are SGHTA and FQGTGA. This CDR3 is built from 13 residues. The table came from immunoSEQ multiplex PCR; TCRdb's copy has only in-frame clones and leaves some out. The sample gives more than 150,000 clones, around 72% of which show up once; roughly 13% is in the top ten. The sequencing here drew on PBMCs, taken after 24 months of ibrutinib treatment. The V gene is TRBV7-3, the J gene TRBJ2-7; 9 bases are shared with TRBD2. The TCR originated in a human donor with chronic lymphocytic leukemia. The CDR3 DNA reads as TGTGCCAGCAGCTTGACTAGCGGCAGGGAGCAGTACTTC. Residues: CASSLTSGREQYF. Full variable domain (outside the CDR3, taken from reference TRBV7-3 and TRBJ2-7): GAGVSQTPSNKVTEKGKYVELRCDPISGHTALYWYRQSLGQGPEFLIYFQGTGAADDSGLPNDRFFAVRPEGSVSTLKIQRTERGDSAVYLCASSLTSGREQYFGPGTRLTVT.